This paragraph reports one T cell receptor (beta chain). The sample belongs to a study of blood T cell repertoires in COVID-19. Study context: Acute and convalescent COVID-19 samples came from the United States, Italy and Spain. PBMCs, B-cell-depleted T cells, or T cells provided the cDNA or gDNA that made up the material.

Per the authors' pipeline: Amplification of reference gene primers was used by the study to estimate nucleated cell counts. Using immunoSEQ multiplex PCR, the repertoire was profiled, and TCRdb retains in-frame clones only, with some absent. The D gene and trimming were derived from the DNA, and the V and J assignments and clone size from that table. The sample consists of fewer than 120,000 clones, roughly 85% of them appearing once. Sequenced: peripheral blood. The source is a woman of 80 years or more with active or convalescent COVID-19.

CDR3 bases: TGTGCCAGCAGCTTACAGCGGGAGGCCCAAGAGACCCAGTACTTC. Its protein is CASSLQREAQETQYF. This rearrangement joins TRBV7-2 to TRBJ2-5; TRBD2 agrees at 9 bases. In germline, CDR1 is SGHTA, CDR2 FQGNSA. The trim removed 2 bases at V and 1 base at J, leaving 2 bases unmatched. The CDR3 runs to 15 residues.